This entry describes one T cell receptor beta chain. Its antigen remains unknown. The source of the sample is a study of T cell responses to AZD1222 COVID-19 vaccine. Study-wide results and caveats: Sampled repertoires all dated from after the peak T cell response. Only a handful of AZD1222 recipients, six or seven in all, had baseline seropositivity. As reported, nearly half of all spike-specific TCRs target variant regions that are unmutated.

CDR1 LGHDT and CDR2 YNNKEL come from the germline V gene (reference sequence). V was cut by 0 bases and J by 0 bases, with 12 bases left in between. The length of the CDR3 is 16 residues. The repertoire was sequenced with immunoSEQ multiplex PCR; TCRdb's copy has only in-frame clones and lacks some. The table has 90,000 to 100,000 clones, about four fifths seen once. Pooled in the analysis were second doses at about 4 or about 12 weeks. The chain has TRBV3-1 (or the pseudogene TRBV3-2) and TRBJ2-7; TRBD2 might be the D (5 bases). The sequence derives from an adult who received the AZD1222 COVID-19 vaccine. Sequenced material: peripheral blood, taken 28 days after the second AZD1222 dose. The CDR3 coding sequence is TGTGCCAGCAGCCAAGATCTGGAGGAACCCTCCTACGAGCAGTACTTC. Amino acid sequence: CASSQDLEEPSYEQYF.